This T cell receptor (beta chain) derives from a study of monozygotic twins with inflammatory bowel disease. Notes on the study in general: Repertoire similarity matched across concordant and discordant twins, perhaps owing to limited power. IBD patients share fewer clonotypes with other people than healthy twins do, especially with disease activity.

A template switching step added UMIs, each with a 6-nucleotide sample barcode. Using the 5' RACE reads, TCRdb records one entry per CDR3 protein without DNA. This repertoire comprises approximately 160,000 distinct CDR3 sequences; its ten largest clones make up around 6.8%. In regard to this clonotype: Its specificity is unknown.

This CDR3 spans 15 amino acids. Germline loops: CDR1 SGHAT, CDR2 FQNNGV. The sequenced sample was blood. The gene calls are TRBV11-2 and TRBJ1-6; there is no DNA to check the TCRdb D call of TRBD1. This TCR came from a human donor with ulcerative colitis or Crohn's disease, or a healthy co-twin of an affected twin (not recorded which). CDR3 sequence: CASSFATGENSPLHF. Full variable domain (rest looked up from reference TRBV11-2 and TRBJ1-6): EAGVAQSPRYKIIEKRQSVAFWCNPISGHATLYWYQQILGQGPKLLIQFQNNGVVDDSQLPKDRFSAERLKGVDSTLKIQPAKLEDSAVYLCASSFATGENSPLHFGNGTRLTVT.